The present entry profiles one T cell receptor (beta chain) with its context. The source of the sample is a study of CD8+CD57+ T cells in acquired aplastic anemia. Study overall: DNA per sorted CD4+ or CD8+ sample ranged about 0.2 to 30 ug, averaging approximately 3.3 ug.

With 9 bases removed from V and 5 bases from J, the gap between germline ends came to 22 bases. Germline V gene data show CDR1 as KGHDR and CDR2 as SFDVKD. This CDR3 is built from 16 residues. Patients picked for sequencing had shown CD8+CD57+ cell expansion detected by flow cytometry. Sampling of blood occurred while the patients had still received no therapy. Genomic DNA, the template, was used for profiling of the TCR beta VDJ and CDR3. TCRdb processed the reads anew with MiXCR; each CDR3 protein has one entry. Altogether 120,000 or so distinct CDR3 sequences are present, nearly 40% being singletons, with the ten largest covering over 2%.

This sequence was found in a human donor with aplastic anemia. Sample: sorted CD4+, CD8+, or CD8+CD57+ T cells (not recorded which) from PBMCs. This sequence joins TRBV24-1 and TRBJ2-1; perhaps TRBD2 as D (7 bases). In nucleotides, the CDR3 is TGTGCCACCGCGGGACTACCGGGACAATTGAACAATGAGCAGTTCTTC. Protein: CATAGLPGQLNNEQFF.